The 31 T cell receptor beta chains below all came from one sample that was sequenced in a study of T-cell reconstitution after alpha-beta-depleted transplantation in children. This sample's TCRbeta library carried unique molecular identifier barcodes. Via MiXCR, TCRdb re-called the PCR reads, giving one row per CDR3 protein. The data show 750,000 to 950,000 distinct CDR3 sequences, with around 15% seen just once and approximately 4.5% held by the top ten. Material: PBMCs, mostly from graft donor cells, obtained 360 days after TCRalphabeta/CD19-depleted stem cell transplant. Receptors were obtained from a male patient aged 10-17 years who had a stem cell transplant for acute lymphoblastic leukemia, so the T cells may come from the graft donor.

This clonotype was seen more than once but under ten times. The rearrangement uses TRBV15 and TRBJ2-7; the D gene is possibly TRBD2 (5 bases). The ends were cut back, 3 bases at V and 0 bases at J, with 6 bases in the middle. The CDR3 is 13 residues long. The germline CDR1 and CDR2 sequences are LNHNV and YYDKDF (reference sequence). In nucleotides, the CDR3 is TGTGCCACCAGCAGCGGGGACTCCTACGAGCAGTACTTC. As protein: CATSSGDSYEQYF.

This clonotype has just a few counts. V is TRBV3-1 and J is TRBJ1-1, with D possibly matching TRBD1 (5 bases). This CDR3 region has 15 residues. Trimming cost V 4 bases and J 4 bases, with 16 bases left between them. Per the germline V gene, CDR1 is LGHDT and CDR2 is YNNKEL (reference sequence). The CDR3 DNA follows: TGTGCCAGCAGCCCCCCGGGGGGGAGGGGCACTGAAGCTTTCTTT. Amino acid sequence: CASSPPGGRGTEAFF. The full variable domain, rest sourced from reference TRBV3-1 and TRBJ1-1, is DTAVSQTPKYLVTQMGNDKSIKCEQNLGHDTMYWYKQDSKKFLKIMFSYNNKELIINETVPNRFSPKSPDKAHLNLHINSLELGDSAVYFCASSPPGGRGTEAFFGQGTRLTVV.

V gene TRBV7-3 combines with J gene TRBJ1-2, with D maybe TRBD1 (5 bases). CDR1 and CDR2 (germline): SGHTA, FQGTGA. The V end lost 4 bases, the J end lost 9 bases, and 21 bases lay between the germline ends. The CDR3 is 15 residues long. As DNA, the CDR3 is TGTGCCAGCAGCTCCGCCCAGGAGCAGGGTCGGCGCTACACCTTC. Translated: CASSSAQEQGRRYTF.

This chain joins TRBV10-3 and TRBJ2-1, with D perhaps TRBD1 or TRBD2 (5 bases each). Trimming removed 8 bases from V and 6 bases from J, with 17 bases in between. This CDR3 is built from 14 residues. CDR1 and CDR2 (germline): ENHRY, SYGVKD. The CDR3 protein is CAIRVGASGNEQFF. The CDR3 nucleotides are TGTGCCATCCGGGTCGGGGCCTCGGGCAATGAGCAGTTCTTC.

The chain couples TRBV20-1 to TRBJ2-7; D is unresolved. Germline assignment: CDR1 DFQATT and CDR2 SNEGSKA (reference sequence). Between the trimmed V and J ends, which lost 1 base and 0 bases, there was a span of 10 bases. The CDR3 covers 14 residues. CDR3 residues: CSARGGRNSYEQYF. The CDR3 region has the DNA TGCAGTGCTAGAGGTGGGCGAAACTCCTACGAGCAGTACTTC.

The rearrangement uses TRBV3-1 and TRBJ2-7, with TRBD2 as a possible D gene (6 bases). V dropped 4 bases and J dropped 2 bases, with 15 bases sitting between them. The CDR3 sequence is 15 residues long. The V gene's germline CDR1 is LGHDT and CDR2 YNNKEL (reference sequence). The CDR3 DNA follows: TGTGCCAGCAGCCCCACCGGGACTGTAGCCTACGAGCAGTACTTC. Translated, it gives CASSPTGTVAYEQYF.

The chain links TRBV5-1 to TRBJ2-1, with D perhaps TRBD2 (5 bases). Trimming shortened V by 2 bases and J by 4 bases, and 16 bases separated the two germline ends. The germline gives CDR1 SGHRS, CDR2 YFSETQ. The CDR3 covers 16 residues. DNA of the CDR3: TGCGCCAGCAGCTTTTTATGGCTAGCCGAGTACAATGAGCAGTTCTTC. It yields the protein CASSFLWLAEYNEQFF.

The rearrangement joins TRBV5-1 to TRBJ2-1; 9 bases fit TRBD1. This CDR3 is 15 amino acids long. CDR1 SGHRS and CDR2 YFSETQ come from the germline V gene. Trimming removed 4 bases from V and 4 bases from J; junction bases left unmatched: 6. The chain's CDR3 is CASSQGQGAYNEQFF. The CDR3 DNA reads TGCGCCAGCAGCCAGGGACAGGGAGCTTACAATGAGCAGTTCTTC.

This clonotype was observed a handful of times. The chain employs TRBV27 and TRBJ2-1; 9 bases map to TRBD1. Trimming took 7 bases from V and 5 from J; bases not matched to a gene: 12. Germline V gene lookup returns CDR1 MNHEY and CDR2 SMNVEV (reference sequence). The CDR3 is 16 amino acids. The CDR3 loop reads CASTSHGQGRNNEQFF. CDR3 DNA sequence: TGTGCCAGCACCTCACACGGACAGGGGAGGAACAATGAGCAGTTCTTC.

V usage is TRBV7-9 and J usage is TRBJ2-7; a weak D match, TRBD2 (5 bases). CDR3 size: 14 residues. The germline V gene has CDR1 SEHNR and CDR2 FQNEAQ (reference sequence). V lost 3 bases and J 3 bases, leaving 12 bases between the germline ends. As DNA, the CDR3 is TGTGCCAGCAGCTTCGCTAGCTCCAACTACGAGCAGTACTTC. Residues: CASSFASSNYEQYF. The whole variable domain, remainder taken from reference TRBV7-9 and TRBJ2-7, is DTGVSQNPRHKITKRGQNVTFRCDPISEHNRLYWYRQTLGQGPEFLTYFQNEAQLEKSRLLSDRFSAERPKGSFSTLEIQRTEQGDSAMYLCASSFASSNYEQYFGPGTRLTVT.

The chain has TRBV11-2 and TRBJ1-4, with TRBD1 identical over 8 bases. The J segment lost 5 bases and the V segment lost 3 bases, leaving 5 bases of the junction unmatched. Germline V gives CDR1 SGHAT, CDR2 FQNNGV. The length of the CDR3 is 15 residues. DNA for the CDR3: TGTGCCAGCAGCTTGCGGGACAGGCGGAATGAAAAACTGTTTTTT. Its protein product is CASSLRDRRNEKLFF.

This clonotype was found many times. This chain uses TRBV29-1 with TRBJ1-1, with a tentative D call TRBD1 (5 bases). The germline V and J ends were trimmed by 5 bases and 0 bases, with 10 bases remaining between them. The CDR3 runs to 13 residues. Germline lookup yields CDR1 SQVTM and CDR2 ANQGSEA. The CDR3 DNA is TGCAGCGTTACCGGGACGGTGAACACTGAAGCTTTCTTT. It specifies CSVTGTVNTEAFF.

The count of this clonotype is one. The chain combines TRBV4-1 with TRBJ2-7; D is perhaps TRBD2 (5 bases). The CDR3 runs to 15 residues. Between the trimmed V and J ends, which lost 4 bases and 3 bases, there was a span of 16 bases. Germline CDR1 reads MGHRA; CDR2 reads YSYEKL. The CDR3 spells CASSLVLDGIYEQYF. The DNA for the CDR3 is TGCGCCAGCAGCCTTGTTTTGGACGGGATCTACGAGCAGTACTTC.

This clonotype was detected a few times. The chain is built from TRBV5-4 and TRBJ1-2, with D uncertain. Trimming shortened V by 1 base and J by 0 bases, and 7 bases separated the two germline ends. The germline CDR1 and CDR2 sequences are SGHNT and YYREEE (reference sequence). The CDR3 is 14 amino acids. The CDR3 DNA follows: TGTGCCAGCAGCTTGAGGGTAGCTAACTATGGCTACACCTTC. Its translation: CASSLRVANYGYTF.

This clonotype was detected only a few times. This chain links TRBV27 with TRBJ1-4; D is possibly TRBD1 (5 bases). The CDR3 contains 12 residues. The ends were cut back, 5 bases at V and 7 bases at J, with 8 bases in the middle. CDR1 and CDR2 (germline): MNHEY, SMNVEV (reference sequence). CDR3 protein: CASSRRAEKLFF. The CDR3 region has the DNA TGTGCCAGCAGTCGCAGGGCTGAAAAACTGTTTTTT.

This clonotype has ten or more counts. J is TRBJ2-7 and V is TRBV29-1; D gene unclear. Germline V lookup: CDR1 SQVTM, CDR2 ANQGSEA. The CDR3 runs to 14 residues. Trimming removed 2 bases at V and 0 bases at J, with 11 bases between. CDR3 region: CSVELTVHSYEQYF. CDR3 bases: TGCAGCGTTGAATTGACGGTCCACTCCTACGAGCAGTACTTC.

There are a few counts of this clonotype. V and J are TRBV4-2 and TRBJ1-6; 9 bases are shared with TRBD1. The CDR3 is 18 amino acids. CDR1 LGHNA and CDR2 YNFKEQ come from the germline V gene. After removal of 0 bases from V and 0 bases from J, the junction contained 3 bases not matched to a gene. CDR3 DNA sequence: TGTGCCAGCAGCCAAGAGGGGACAGGGAGCTCCTATAATTCACCCCTCCACTTT. It translates to CASSQEGTGSSYNSPLHF.

This clonotype occurred a few times. This chain links TRBV15 with TRBJ2-1; perhaps TRBD1 as D (6 bases). The CDR3 extends over 14 amino acids. CDR1 and CDR2 from the germline V gene are LNHNV and YYDKDF (reference sequence). Trimming cost V 3 bases and J 2 bases, with 8 bases left between them. The CDR3 DNA reads TGTGCCACCAGCAGGGACAGAACCTACAATGAGCAGTTCTTC. This sequence encodes CATSRDRTYNEQFF.

This clonotype showed up just a few times. The V gene is TRBV20-1, the J gene TRBJ2-1; tentatively, D is TRBD2 (7 bases). The V end was cut by 5 bases, the J end by 9 bases, with 17 bases between. CDR1 and CDR2 (germline): DFQATT, SNEGSKA (reference sequence). This CDR3 is 13 amino acids long. The CDR3 protein is CSAPKQGGFEQFF. CDR3 in DNA: TGCAGTGCTCCCAAACAGGGAGGGTTTGAGCAGTTCTTC.

This clonotype was counted a few times. The chain links TRBV19 to TRBJ2-1; 9 bases are shared with TRBD1. The CDR3 extends over 18 amino acids. From germline, CDR1 is LNHDA and CDR2 SQIVND (reference sequence). Losses at the gene ends were 7 bases for V and 0 bases for J; bases not matched to a gene: 13. This chain's CDR3 is CASNSGQGRFGSYNEQFF. For the CDR3, the DNA is TGTGCCAGTAACTCGGGACAGGGAAGGTTCGGCTCCTACAATGAGCAGTTCTTC.

The chain couples TRBV12-3 or TRBV12-4 to TRBJ2-7; D is ambiguous. The CDR3 is 14 amino acids. V lost 8 bases and J lost 5, with 19 bases in between. CDR3 DNA: TGTGCCAGCTCCCTGGGCCCCCCAGCTGACGAGCAGTACTTC. Translating gives CASSLGPPADEQYF.

V gene TRBV12-3 or TRBV12-4 combines with J gene TRBJ2-2; D may be TRBD1 (5 bases). V was cut by 10 bases and J by 3 bases, with 12 bases left in between. The CDR3 runs to 13 residues. Written as DNA, the CDR3 is TGTGCCACAAGGGCCAGGGACACCGGGGAGCTGTTTTTT. This sequence encodes CATRARDTGELFF.

This clonotype has more than one count but fewer than ten. The chain employs TRBV20-1 and TRBJ2-2, with 11 bases matching TRBD1. Trimming cost V 6 bases and J 3 bases; bases outside gene matches: 6. Germline values: CDR1 DFQATT, CDR2 SNEGSKA (reference sequence). The CDR3 loop spans 15 amino acids. In nucleotides, the CDR3 is TGCAGTGCCGAGGACAGGGGGCAGGACACCGGGGAGCTGTTTTTT. This translates into CSAEDRGQDTGELFF.

There are a few counts of this clonotype. The chain joins TRBV28 to TRBJ2-4; maybe TRBD2 (5 bases). The CDR3 runs 16 residues. V shed 4 bases and J shed 8 bases, with 21 bases lying between them. Germline V CDR1 and CDR2: MDHEN, SYDVKM. The CDR3 nucleotides read TGTGCCAGCAGTTCACTAGACATTCGAGGTCATGACATTCAGTACTTC. Translating gives CASSSLDIRGHDIQYF.

This clonotype appeared a single time. The chain joins TRBV4-1 to TRBJ1-5; 9 bases align to TRBD1. Near its end, the DNA agrees better with TRBJ2-3, so the J call may be wrong. The CDR3 has 14 residues. CDR1 and CDR2 (germline): MGHRA, YSYEKL. CDR3 bases: TGCGCCAGCAGCCAAGAGACAGGGGGGCAGCCCCAGTATTTT. This gives the protein CASSQETGGQPQYF.

The chain has TRBV2 and TRBJ2-3, with D perhaps TRBD2 (6 bases). Trimming left V 6 bases short and J 2 bases short, with 15 bases between. Germline CDR1 and CDR2: SNHLY and FYNNEI. The CDR3 totals 15 residues. The DNA for the CDR3 is TGTGCCAGCAGAGAGCTAGCGAGAGCCACAGATACGCAGTATTTT. Protein sequence: CASRELARATDTQYF.

This clonotype has a count of ten or more. This CDR3 is CASSFRTGVLASSTDTQYF. The CDR3 coding sequence is TGTGCCAGCAGCTTCCGAACAGGCGTACTAGCATCTAGCACAGATACGCAGTATTTT. The chain carries TRBV11-1 and TRBJ2-3, with TRBD2 as a possible D gene (6 bases). The CDR3 contains 19 residues. Germline loops: CDR1 SGHAT, CDR2 FQDESV (reference sequence). V was trimmed by 3 bases and J by 0 bases, leaving 22 bases between them.

The CDR3 region is CSVGTPDAQYF. Here the CDR3 DNA reads TGCAGCGTTGGTACCCCCGATGCGCAGTATTTT. This chain joins TRBV29-1 and TRBJ2-3, with D unresolved. Germline loops: CDR1 SQVTM, CDR2 ANQGSEA. The CDR3 has 11 residues. V lost 4 bases and J lost 10, with 12 bases in between.

The CDR3 loop is CASSPRVARGLGHNEQFF. CDR3 nucleotides: TGTGCCAGCAGCCCCCGGGTAGCGAGAGGCCTGGGGCACAATGAGCAGTTCTTC. The V gene is TRBV11-1, the J gene TRBJ2-1; D may match TRBD1 or TRBD2 (5 bases each). V lost 5 bases, J lost 5 bases, and 25 bases lay in between. The CDR3 runs to 18 residues. CDR1 SGHAT and CDR2 FQDESV come from the germline V gene (reference sequence).

A few counts support this clonotype. The rearrangement joins TRBV7-9 to TRBJ2-7; D not resolved. Germline V lookup: CDR1 SEHNR, CDR2 FQNEAQ (reference sequence). There are 14 residues in the CDR3. Trimming took 1 base from V and 2 from J, leaving 9 bases between them. The CDR3 loop is CASSLGVGPYEQYF. The DNA for the CDR3 is TGTGCCAGCAGCTTAGGGGTAGGACCCTACGAGCAGTACTTC.

V gene TRBV7-7 combines with J gene TRBJ2-2; no firm D call. This CDR3 spans 15 amino acids. The V end was cut by 10 bases, the J end by 5 bases, with 20 bases between. Germline V gene lookup returns CDR1 SSHAT and CDR2 FNYEAQ (reference sequence). DNA of the CDR3: TGTGCCACCGTACTCCTGCGAGGTGGGACCGGGGAGCTGTTTTTT. The encoded protein is CATVLLRGGTGELFF. The full variable domain, with the rest looked up from reference TRBV7-7 and TRBJ2-2, is GAGVSQSPRYKVTKRGQDVTLRCDPISSHATLYWYQQALGQGPEFLTYFNYEAQPDKSGLPSDRFSAERPEGSISTLTIQRTEQRDSAMYRCATVLLRGGTGELFFGEGSRLTVL.